These 27 T cell receptor beta chains were sequenced from one sample in a study of T cell clonality in common variable immunodeficiency. Using immunoSEQ multiplex PCR, the repertoire was profiled, and TCRdb retains in-frame clones only, with some absent. Found here are about 52,000 clones, no singletons; the ten largest cover about 1.7%. The source material was peripheral blood mononuclear cells. The origin of the receptors is a person aged 18 to 75 in good health.

This clone was observed at least ten times. The CDR3 goes on 3 residues after the read ends, and that part is filled in from the germline J gene. The chain has TRBV20-1 and TRBJ2-3; no definite D call. V gave up 3 bases and J gave up 0 bases, with 7 bases separating them. The CDR3 extends over 13 amino acids. Per the germline V gene, CDR1 is DFQATT and CDR2 is SNEGSKA (reference sequence). The CDR3 DNA, read in part, is TGCAGTGCTAGGTTCCAGAGCACAGATACG. It specifies CSARFQSTDT. The whole CDR3 reads CSARFQSTDTQYF.

This clone was seen at least ten times. The CDR3 end falls 3 residues outside the read, so it is completed with the germline J gene. This rearrangement joins TRBV19 to TRBJ2-3; 9 nucleotides agree with TRBD1. The CDR3 has 14 residues. Germline V CDR1 and CDR2: LNHDA, SQIVND (reference sequence). CDR3 sequence: CASLMGQGQETQYF. The DNA read from the CDR3 is TGTGCCAGTTTGATGGGACAGGGACAAGAGACG.

This clone was counted at least ten times. Coverage ceases 3 residues before the CDR3 finishes, and the germline J gene fills in the end. The gene calls are TRBV10-3 and TRBJ2-1; D is unresolved. The germline gives CDR1 ENHRY, CDR2 SYGVKD. V was cut by 0 bases and J by 9 bases, with 9 bases left in between. The CDR3 consists of 13 residues. The CDR3 here is CAISESTFGEQFF. The covered CDR3 bases are TGTGCCATCAGTGAGTCGACTTTTGGTGAG.

This clone was recorded at least ten times. The observed sequence ends 3 residues before the CDR3 terminus, with the missing tail filled in from the germline J gene. The gene calls are TRBV29-1 and TRBJ1-4; TRBD1 aligns across 7 bases. The germline CDR1 and CDR2 sequences are SQVTM and ANQGSEA. Unmatched junction bases numbered 3, after V lost 7 bases and J lost 7 bases. This CDR3 spans 11 amino acids. The sequenced part of the CDR3 DNA is TGCAGCGGACAGGGTTTTGAAAAA. This codes for CSGQGFEK. The full CDR3 sequence reads CSGQGFEKLFF.

The sample holds many counts of this clone. The read finishes 3 residues shy of the CDR3 end, and the germline J gene is used to complete it. The chain uses TRBV12-3 or TRBV12-4 and TRBJ2-3; perhaps TRBD1 as D (5 bases). This CDR3 comprises 11 residues. The covered CDR3 bases are TGTGCCAGCAGGGGGCTAGAGACG. Protein: CASRGLET. The whole CDR3 sequence is CASRGLETQYF.

Turning to this clone: With the read ending 3 residues before the CDR3 end, the germline J gene is used to fill in that end. This rearrangement joins TRBV19 to TRBJ2-7; 8 bases are a match to TRBD2. The germline CDR1 and CDR2 sequences are LNHDA and SQIVND (reference sequence). After removal of 10 bases from V and 2 bases from J, the junction contained 19 bases not matched to a gene. The CDR3 spans 17 residues. CDR3 protein: CATPCGTRGFLPYEQYF. The sequenced part of the CDR3 DNA is TGTGCCACCCCCTGCGGGACTAGAGGGTTTCTTCCCTACGAG.

Ten or more counts support this clone. The CDR3 is cut off 3 residues early in the read; its end comes from the germline J gene. The genes are TRBV7-2 and TRBJ2-5, with TRBD1 matching 9 bases. The CDR3 loop spans 15 amino acids. Germline CDR1 SGHTA, CDR2 FQGNSA. Trimming took 2 bases from V and 7 from J; bases not matched to a gene: 8. CDR3 DNA, as far as it was read: TGTGCCAGCAGCTTAAGACCGGGACAGGGTGCGACC. Its protein is CASSLRPGQGAT. The full CDR3 sequence reads CASSLRPGQGATQYF.

This clone showed up many times. The covered CDR3 bases are TGTGCCAGTAGCCCCCCGGGTCCCAACCCTTACTTCTACAATGAG. Encoded protein: CASSPPGPNPYFYNE. The whole CDR3 reads CASSPPGPNPYFYNEQFF. The V gene is TRBV19, the J gene TRBJ2-1; D unresolved. The sequenced fragment ends 3 residues before the CDR3 boundary, so the rest is inferred from the germline J gene. CDR3 size: 18 residues. Germline V gene lookup returns CDR1 LNHDA and CDR2 SQIVND (reference sequence). Trimming took off 6 bases at V and 3 bases at J, with 24 bases between the two ends.

There are many counts of this clone. The read terminates 3 residues ahead of where the CDR3 ends, so the germline J gene completes it. The genes are TRBV18 and TRBJ2-3, with 7 bases fitting TRBD1. After removal of 0 bases from V and 1 base from J, the junction contained 10 bases not matched to a gene. The length of the CDR3 is 18 residues. Germline V CDR1 and CDR2: KGHSH, LQKENI. CDR3 bases read: TGTGCCAGCTCACCACCTACATCGACAGGGAAAGGCACAGATACG. The encoded protein is CASSPPTSTGKGTDT. The full CDR3 sequence reads CASSPPTSTGKGTDTQYF.

This clone was found many times. Sequencing ends 3 residues short of the CDR3 end; the germline J gene provides the rest. The chain combines TRBV30 with TRBJ2-3; D gene ambiguous. CDR1 is GTSNPN and CDR2 is SVGIG in the germline V gene (reference sequence). The CDR3 is 13 amino acids. V was clipped by 0 bases and J by 2 bases, with 6 bases between them. The part of the CDR3 DNA that was read is TGTGCCTGGAGTGTACTTGACACAGATACG. As protein: CAWSVLDTDT. The whole CDR3 protein reads CAWSVLDTDTQYF.

This clone was counted at least ten times. Read coverage stops 3 residues before the CDR3 terminus; the germline J gene supplies the remainder. This chain uses TRBV30 with TRBJ2-2, with a tentative D call TRBD1 (6 bases). Trimming stripped 5 bases from V and 6 bases from J, with 16 bases between. Per germline, CDR1 GTSNPN and CDR2 SVGIG (reference sequence). The CDR3 spans 14 residues. The CDR3 region is CAWQQGLNPGELFF. The CDR3 bases that were read are TGTGCCTGGCAACAGGGTCTCAATCCCGGGGAG.

Worth noting for this clone: The read falls 3 residues short of the CDR3 end, and the missing part is taken from the germline J gene. The J gene is TRBJ1-1, the V gene TRBV19; the D gene is possibly TRBD1 (6 bases). CDR1 is LNHDA, CDR2 SQIVND, per germline (reference sequence). Between the trimmed V and J ends, which lost 6 bases and 0 bases, there was a span of 17 bases. The CDR3 is 16 residues long. The CDR3 DNA, read in part, is TGTGCCAGTAGCTCCGACAGGCTAAGTTTGAACACTGAA. This encodes CASSSDRLSLNTE. In full, the CDR3 is CASSSDRLSLNTEAFF.

This clone has ten or more counts. The DNA ends 3 residues before the CDR3 does, and the rest of the CDR3 is filled in from the germline J gene. The chain has TRBV30 and TRBJ2-1, with 9 bases fitting TRBD1. CDR1 and CDR2 (germline): GTSNPN, SVGIG (reference sequence). Unmatched junction bases numbered 17, after V lost 2 bases and J lost 6 bases. The CDR3 consists of 18 residues. The part of the CDR3 DNA that was read is TGTGCCTGGAGTCGTTTGTGGGGGACAGGGCGGTTAGGCAATGAG. The encoded protein is CAWSRLWGTGRLGNE. In full, the CDR3 reads CAWSRLWGTGRLGNEQFF.

Ten or more counts support this clone. The read ends 3 residues early relative to the CDR3; the germline J gene fills the gap. This sequence joins TRBV19 and TRBJ2-3; 7 bases are shared with TRBD2. CDR3 length: 14 residues. Per the germline V gene, CDR1 is LNHDA and CDR2 is SQIVND (reference sequence). With V trimmed by 4 bases and J by 4 bases, 5 bases remained unmatched. The CDR3 reads CASSRASGPDTQYF. The sequenced part of the CDR3 DNA is TGTGCCAGTAGTAGGGCTAGCGGACCAGATACG.

Comments on this clone: The CDR3 goes on 3 residues after the read ends, and that part is filled in from the germline J gene. The chain employs TRBV20-1 and TRBJ2-7; D gene uncertain. Per the germline V gene, CDR1 is DFQATT and CDR2 is SNEGSKA (reference sequence). This CDR3 contains 14 residues. Trimming left V 0 bases short and J 3 bases short, with 12 bases between. The sequenced part of the CDR3 DNA is TGCAGTGCTAGAGATATGGCTAGGAACTACGAG. Its protein is CSARDMARNYE. The whole CDR3 protein reads CSARDMARNYEQYF.

There are many counts of this clone. The read falls 3 residues short of the CDR3 end, and the missing part is taken from the germline J gene. The chain joins TRBV7-2 to TRBJ1-6; no clear D. Between the trimmed V and J ends, which lost 0 bases and 5 bases, there was a span of 11 bases. Germline V gene data show CDR1 as SGHTA and CDR2 as FQGNSA. The CDR3 spans 16 residues. Partial CDR3 DNA: TGTGCCAGCAGCTTAGCAGAACTGCGGAATAATTCACCC. Its protein product is CASSLAELRNNSP. The whole CDR3 protein reads CASSLAELRNNSPLHF.

Many counts were recorded for this clone. The sequenced fragment ends 3 residues before the CDR3 boundary, so the rest is inferred from the germline J gene. The chain recombines TRBV20-1 with TRBJ1-5, with TRBD1 as a possible D gene (6 bases). CDR1 is DFQATT and CDR2 is SNEGSKA in the germline V gene (reference sequence). This CDR3 has 14 amino acids. With 3 bases removed from V and 6 bases from J, the gap between germline ends came to 15 bases. The CDR3 DNA, read in part, is TGCAGTGCTAGTGGCAGGGGAAGGAGTCAGCCC. As protein: CSASGRGRSQP. In full, the CDR3 is CSASGRGRSQPQHF.

This clone occurred many times. The read comes to an end 3 residues before the CDR3 does, leaving the germline J gene to fill in the end. V usage is TRBV7-2 and J usage is TRBJ2-7, with TRBD2 as a possible D gene (6 bases). Per the germline V gene, CDR1 is SGHTA and CDR2 is FQGNSA. There are 15 residues in the CDR3. V was clipped by 0 bases and J by 3 bases, with 12 bases between them. Incomplete CDR3 DNA: TGTGCCAGCAGCTTAGCCGTCGGGGGTCTCTACGAG. This encodes CASSLAVGGLYE. The complete CDR3 reads CASSLAVGGLYEQYF.

There are many counts of this clone. The DNA ends 3 residues before the CDR3 does, and the rest of the CDR3 is filled in from the germline J gene. This chain links TRBV20-1 with TRBJ1-5, with 7 bases that match TRBD1. V lost 6 bases to trimming and J lost 0 bases; unmatched junction nucleotides: 11. Germline V gene sequence: CDR1 DFQATT, CDR2 SNEGSKA (reference sequence). This CDR3 spans 16 amino acids. The CDR3 here is CSATPPGTDSNQPQHF. CDR3 DNA, as far as it was read: TGCAGTGCCACCCCCCCGGGGACAGATAGCAATCAGCCC.

As to this clone: The observed sequence ends 3 residues before the CDR3 terminus, with the missing tail filled in from the germline J gene. The chain is built from TRBV30 and TRBJ1-4, with 9 bases lining up with TRBD1. Germline CDR1 GTSNPN, CDR2 SVGIG (reference sequence). The CDR3 extends over 14 amino acids. The CDR3 DNA, read in part, is TGTGCCTTTTCCTGGGACAGGGTTGAATCACCA. Encoded protein: CAFSWDRVESP. In full, the CDR3 reads CAFSWDRVESPLFF.

This clone was found many times. The read falls 3 residues short of the CDR3 end, and the missing part is taken from the germline J gene. The chain links TRBV20-1 to TRBJ2-7, with 10 bases aligning to TRBD1. The germline V gene encodes CDR1 DFQATT and CDR2 SNEGSKA (reference sequence). V was pared by 2 bases and J by 2 bases, with 9 bases of the junction left unmatched. The CDR3 length is 16 residues. The part of the CDR3 DNA that was read is TGCAGTGCTAGACCCCGGGACAGGGGTATTCCCTACGAG. Translated, it gives CSARPRDRGIPYE. The full CDR3 reads CSARPRDRGIPYEQYF.

This clone was seen at least ten times. The CDR3 extends 3 residues past the end of the read, so its final part is completed from the germline J gene. The J gene is TRBJ1-2, the V gene TRBV20-1; D uncertain. CDR1 and CDR2 from the germline V gene are DFQATT and SNEGSKA (reference sequence). CDR3 length: 15 amino acids. V lost 2 bases and J 0 bases, leaving 13 bases between the germline ends. The CDR3 sequence: CSARPAGDTNYGYTF. The sequenced CDR3 bases are TGCAGTGCTAGACCTGCAGGAGACACTAACTATGGC.

This clone has a count of ten or more. The observed sequence ends 3 residues before the CDR3 terminus, with the missing tail filled in from the germline J gene. The V gene is TRBV5-1, the J gene TRBJ1-1, with D possibly matching TRBD1 (5 bases). The CDR3 has 16 residues. The germline V gene encodes CDR1 SGHRS and CDR2 YFSETQ. Between the trimmed V and J ends, which lost 0 bases and 2 bases, there was a span of 14 bases. CDR3 DNA (partial): TGCGCCAGCAGCTTGGACGGCAGGGCCATCAACACTGAA. Amino acids: CASSLDGRAINTE. The whole CDR3 reads CASSLDGRAINTEAFF. Complete variable domain (other parts from reference TRBV5-1 and TRBJ1-1): KAGVTQTPRYLIKTRGQQVTLSCSPISGHRSVSWYQQTPGQGLQFLFEYFSETQRNKGNFPGRFSGRQFSNSRSEMNVSTLELGDSALYLCASSLDGRAINTEAFFGQGTRLTVV.

As regards this clone: The CDR3 goes on 3 residues after the read ends, and that part is filled in from the germline J gene. This chain connects TRBV19 to TRBJ2-1, with D perhaps matching TRBD2 (6 bases). Germline V lookup: CDR1 LNHDA, CDR2 SQIVND (reference sequence). This CDR3 has 15 residues. V lost 3 bases and J lost 1, with 10 bases in between. Here the CDR3 reads CASSILGGSYNEQFF. CDR3 DNA, as far as it was read: TGTGCCAGTAGTATTCTGGGGGGATCCTACAATGAG.

This clone was recorded a few times. The sequenced CDR3 bases are TGTGCCAGCAGCTCGCCCCGGGACAGCCAAGAGACC. Translated: CASSSPRDSQET. The whole CDR3 protein is CASSSPRDSQETQYF. This chain connects TRBV7-8 to TRBJ2-5; 7 bases are a match to TRBD1. The read ends 3 residues shy of where the CDR3 ends; the end is completed using the germline J gene. CDR1 is SGHVS and CDR2 is FQNEAQ in the germline V gene. Unmatched junction bases numbered 6, after V lost 4 bases and J lost 1 base. CDR3 size: 15 residues.

This clone was seen at least ten times. Read data end 3 residues before the CDR3 end; the end is taken from the germline J gene. V gene TRBV20-1 combines with J gene TRBJ2-3, with 10 bases aligning to TRBD2. Germline values: CDR1 DFQATT, CDR2 SNEGSKA (reference sequence). J gave up 4 bases and V 6 bases, and 13 bases lay outside the gene matches. This CDR3 contains 16 residues. CDR3 protein: CSAIRLAGPKADTQYF. The CDR3 DNA, read in part, is TGCAGTGCGATCAGACTAGCGGGTCCCAAGGCAGATACG.

This clone was recorded many times. The read ends 3 residues shy of where the CDR3 ends; the end is completed using the germline J gene. The chain carries TRBV20-1 and TRBJ2-7; 14 positions match TRBD2. The CDR3 totals 13 residues. J lost 6 bases, V lost 3 bases, and 1 base had no gene match. Per germline, CDR1 DFQATT and CDR2 SNEGSKA (reference sequence). The chain's CDR3 is CSARGLAGVEQYF. Incomplete CDR3 DNA: TGCAGTGCTAGGGGACTAGCGGGGGTCGAG.